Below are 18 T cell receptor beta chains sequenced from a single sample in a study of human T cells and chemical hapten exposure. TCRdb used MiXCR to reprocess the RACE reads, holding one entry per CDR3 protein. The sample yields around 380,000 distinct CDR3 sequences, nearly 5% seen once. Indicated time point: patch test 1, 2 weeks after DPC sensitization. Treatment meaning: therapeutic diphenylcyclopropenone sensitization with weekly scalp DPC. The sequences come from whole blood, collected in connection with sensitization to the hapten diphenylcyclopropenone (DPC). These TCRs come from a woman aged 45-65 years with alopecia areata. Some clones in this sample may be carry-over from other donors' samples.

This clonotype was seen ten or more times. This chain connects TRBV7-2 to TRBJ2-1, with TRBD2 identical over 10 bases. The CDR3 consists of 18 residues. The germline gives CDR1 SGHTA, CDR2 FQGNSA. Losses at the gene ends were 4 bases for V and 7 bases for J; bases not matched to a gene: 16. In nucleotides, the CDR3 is TGTGCCAGCAGCTCGGGACTAGCGAGTCACCGACGTAAGAATGAGCAGTTCTTC. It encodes CASSSGLASHRRKNEQFF. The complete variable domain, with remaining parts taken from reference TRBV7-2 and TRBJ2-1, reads GAGVSQSPSNKVTEKGKDVELRCDPISGHTALYWYRQSLGQGLEFLIYFQGNSAPDKSGLPSDRFSAERTGGSVSTLTIQRTQQEDSAVYLCASSSGLASHRRKNEQFFGPGTRLTVL.

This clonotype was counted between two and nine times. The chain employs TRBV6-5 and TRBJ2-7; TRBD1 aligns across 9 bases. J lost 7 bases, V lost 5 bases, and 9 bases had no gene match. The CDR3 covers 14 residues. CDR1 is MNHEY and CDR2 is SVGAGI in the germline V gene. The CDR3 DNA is TGTGCCAGCAGTATCGGACAGGGGATGGGGGAGCAGTACTTC. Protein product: CASSIGQGMGEQYF.

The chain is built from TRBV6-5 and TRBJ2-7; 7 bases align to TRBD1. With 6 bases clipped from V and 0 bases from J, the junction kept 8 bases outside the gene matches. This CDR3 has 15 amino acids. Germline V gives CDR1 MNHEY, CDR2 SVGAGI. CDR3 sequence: CASRPGTASSYEQYF. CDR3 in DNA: TGTGCCAGCAGGCCCGGGACAGCAAGCTCCTACGAGCAGTACTTC.

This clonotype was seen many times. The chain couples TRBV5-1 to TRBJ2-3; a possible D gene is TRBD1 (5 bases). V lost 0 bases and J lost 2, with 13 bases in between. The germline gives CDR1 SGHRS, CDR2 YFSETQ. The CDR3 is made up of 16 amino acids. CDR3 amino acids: CASSLASQGDTDTQYF. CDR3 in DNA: TGCGCCAGCAGCTTGGCCAGTCAGGGTGACACAGATACGCAGTATTTT.

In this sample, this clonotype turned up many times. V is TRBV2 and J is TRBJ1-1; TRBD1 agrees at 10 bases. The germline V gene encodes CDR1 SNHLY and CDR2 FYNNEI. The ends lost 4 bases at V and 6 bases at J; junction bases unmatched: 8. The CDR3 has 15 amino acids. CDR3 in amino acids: CASSAGTGDFAEAFF. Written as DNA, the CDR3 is TGTGCCAGCAGTGCCGGGACAGGGGATTTTGCTGAAGCTTTCTTT.

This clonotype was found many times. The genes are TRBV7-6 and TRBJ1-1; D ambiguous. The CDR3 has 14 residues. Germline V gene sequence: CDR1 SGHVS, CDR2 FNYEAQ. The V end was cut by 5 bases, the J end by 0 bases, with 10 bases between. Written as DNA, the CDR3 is TGTGCCAGCAGCCTGGGGAGCATGAACACTGAAGCTTTCTTT. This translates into CASSLGSMNTEAFF.

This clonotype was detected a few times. CDR3 region: CASSKTGGITEAFF. CDR3 bases: TGCGCCAGCAGTAAGACAGGGGGGATCACTGAAGCTTTCTTT. The chain carries TRBV10-1 and TRBJ1-1; the match to TRBD1 covers 9 bases. Per the germline V gene, CDR1 is WNHNN and CDR2 is SYGVQD (reference sequence). This CDR3 has 14 residues. Trimming took 5 bases from V and 4 from J; bases not matched to a gene: 5.

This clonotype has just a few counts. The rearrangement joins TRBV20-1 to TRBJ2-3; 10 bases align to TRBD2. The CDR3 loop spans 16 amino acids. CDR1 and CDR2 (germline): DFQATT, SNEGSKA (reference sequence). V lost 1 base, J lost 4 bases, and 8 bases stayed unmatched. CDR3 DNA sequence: TGCAGTGCTAGAGCATTAGCGGGAGGCCTGCCAGATACGCAGTATTTT. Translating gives CSARALAGGLPDTQYF.

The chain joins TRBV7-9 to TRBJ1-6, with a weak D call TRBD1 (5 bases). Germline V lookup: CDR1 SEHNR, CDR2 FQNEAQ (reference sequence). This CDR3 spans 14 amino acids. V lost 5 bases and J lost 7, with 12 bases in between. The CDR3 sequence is CASSHGGENSPLHF. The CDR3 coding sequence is TGTGCCAGCAGCCACGGGGGAGAGAATTCACCCCTCCACTTT.

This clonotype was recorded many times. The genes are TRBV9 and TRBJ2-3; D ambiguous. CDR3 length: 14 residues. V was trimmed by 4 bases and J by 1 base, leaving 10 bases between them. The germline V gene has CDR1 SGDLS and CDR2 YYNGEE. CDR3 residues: CASSSDGRTDTQYF. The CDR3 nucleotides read TGTGCCAGCAGCAGTGACGGTCGCACAGATACGCAGTATTTT.

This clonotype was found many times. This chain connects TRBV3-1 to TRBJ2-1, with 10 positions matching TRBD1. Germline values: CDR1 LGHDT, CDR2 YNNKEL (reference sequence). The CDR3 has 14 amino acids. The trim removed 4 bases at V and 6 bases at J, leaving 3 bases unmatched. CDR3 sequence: CASSRGQGINEQFF. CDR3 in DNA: TGTGCCAGCAGCCGGGGACAGGGGATCAATGAGCAGTTCTTC.

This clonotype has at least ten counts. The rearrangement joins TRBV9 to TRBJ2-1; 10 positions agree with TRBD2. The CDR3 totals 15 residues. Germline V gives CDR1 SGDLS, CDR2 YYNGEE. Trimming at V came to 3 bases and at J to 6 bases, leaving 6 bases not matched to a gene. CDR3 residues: CASSGGGTSVNEQFF. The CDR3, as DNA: TGTGCCAGCAGCGGAGGGGGGACTAGCGTCAATGAGCAGTTCTTC.

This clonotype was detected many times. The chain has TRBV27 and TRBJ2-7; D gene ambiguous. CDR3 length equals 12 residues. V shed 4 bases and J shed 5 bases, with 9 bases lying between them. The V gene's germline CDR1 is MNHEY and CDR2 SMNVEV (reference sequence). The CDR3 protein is CASSSIPDEQYF. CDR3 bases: TGTGCCAGCAGTTCTATCCCGGACGAGCAGTACTTC.

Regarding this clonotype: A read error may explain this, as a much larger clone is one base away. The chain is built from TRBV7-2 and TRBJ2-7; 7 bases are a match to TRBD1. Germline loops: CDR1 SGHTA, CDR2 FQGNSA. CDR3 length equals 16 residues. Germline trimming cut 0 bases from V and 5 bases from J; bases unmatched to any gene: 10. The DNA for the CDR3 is TGTGCCAGCAGCTTAGCGCTAACAGGGACAGTCAACGAGCAGTACTTC. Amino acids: CASSLALTGTVNEQYF.

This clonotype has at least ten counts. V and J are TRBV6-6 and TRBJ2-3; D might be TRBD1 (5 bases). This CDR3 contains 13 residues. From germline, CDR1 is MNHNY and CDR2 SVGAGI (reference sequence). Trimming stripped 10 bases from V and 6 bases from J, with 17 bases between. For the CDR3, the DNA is TGTGCCACAATCCTAACACAGGTTGATACGCAGTATTTT. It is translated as CATILTQVDTQYF.

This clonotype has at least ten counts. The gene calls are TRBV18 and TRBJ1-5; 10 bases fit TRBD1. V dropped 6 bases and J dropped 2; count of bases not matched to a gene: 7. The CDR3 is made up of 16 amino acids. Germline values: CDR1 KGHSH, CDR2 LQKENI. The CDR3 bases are TGTGCCAGCTCTGCCCTCGGGACAGGGGGCAATCAGCCCCAGCATTTT. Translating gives CASSALGTGGNQPQHF.

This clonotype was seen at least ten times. In DNA form, the CDR3 reads TGCGCCAGCAGCTTGGTTGGTGGCTACACCTTC. Its translation is CASSLVGGYTF. The rearrangement uses TRBV5-1 and TRBJ1-2; no reliable D call. The germline V gene has CDR1 SGHRS and CDR2 YFSETQ. Trimming removed 0 bases from V and 7 bases from J, with 4 bases in between. CDR3 length: 11 residues.

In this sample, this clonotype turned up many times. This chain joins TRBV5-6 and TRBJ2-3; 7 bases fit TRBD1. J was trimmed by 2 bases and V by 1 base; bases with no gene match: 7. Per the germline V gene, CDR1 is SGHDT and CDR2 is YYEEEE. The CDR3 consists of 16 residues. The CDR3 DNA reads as TGTGCCAGCAGCTTGCCCGGGACAGCAGCCACAGATACGCAGTATTTT. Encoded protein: CASSLPGTAATDTQYF.